This is a list of T cell receptor beta chains from one sample in a study of T cells in Graves' hyperthyroidism and ophthalmopathy. A single record per CDR3 protein comes from TCRdb applying MiXCR to the multiplex PCR reads. The sample includes more than 350,000 distinct CDR3 sequences, about 15% seen only once; the top ten take around a third. Sequences were obtained from blood. Source of these receptors: a woman aged 25 to 39 with Graves' hyperthyroidism. The CDR3 runs from the conserved cysteine through the conserved F or W. The order of the fields is V gene, clone size, D gene, J gene, CDR3 protein, CDR3 DNA. D genes are given only for firm matches. Expanded clones are given a class, and other clones once, few, many or no size at all.

V: TRBV11-2
size: many
D: TRBD1
J: TRBJ2-3
CDR3: CASSLSRGQDTQYF
DNA: TGTGCCAGCAGCTTATCCAGGGGGCAAGATACGCAGTATTTT

V: TRBV12-3/TRBV12-4
size: once
D: TRBD2
J: TRBJ2-1
CDR3: CASSLGTSGDYNEQFF
DNA: TGTGCCAGCAGCCTCGGGACTAGCGGTGACTACAATGAGCAGTTCTTC

V: TRBV18
size: many
D: NA
J: TRBJ1-2
CDR3: CASSPRIEPNYGYTF
DNA: TGTGCCAGCTCACCAAGAATAGAGCCTAACTATGGCTACACCTTC

V: TRBV28
size: few
D: NA
J: TRBJ1-1
CDR3: CASSFLRNTEAFF
DNA: TGTGCCAGCAGTTTTCTAAGGAACACTGAAGCTTTCTTT

V: TRBV10-1
size: NA
D: NA
J: TRBJ1-2
CDR3: CASSEMRNYGYTF
DNA: TGCGCCAGCAGTGAAATGCGGAACTATGGCTACACCTTC

V: TRBV2
size: many
D: TRBD1
J: TRBJ1-4
CDR3: CASNQQGARGEKLFF
DNA: TGTGCCAGCAACCAACAGGGGGCGCGAGGGGAAAAACTGTTTTTT

V: TRBV6-1
size: few
D: NA
J: TRBJ2-1
CDR3: CASQRSSYNEQFF
DNA: TGTGCCAGCCAGCGGAGCTCCTACAATGAGCAGTTCTTC

V: TRBV10-1
size: NA
D: TRBD1
J: TRBJ2-1
CDR3: CASRGQGAYNEQFF
DNA: TGCGCCAGCAGGGGACAGGGCGCCTACAATGAGCAGTTCTTC

V: TRBV6-1
size: NA
D: NA
J: TRBJ1-4
CDR3: CASSEVRSANEKLFF
DNA: TGTGCCAGCAGTGAAGTGAGGTCCGCTAATGAAAAACTGTTTTTT

V: TRBV2
size: many
D: TRBD2
J: TRBJ2-2
CDR3: CASSDWTSGNTGELFF
DNA: TGTGCCAGCAGTGACTGGACTAGCGGCAACACCGGGGAGCTGTTTTTT

V: TRBV11-2
size: NA
D: NA
J: TRBJ2-5
CDR3: CASSSGGFRTQYF
DNA: TGTGCCAGCAGTTCAGGAGGTTTTAGGACCCAGTACTTC

V: TRBV7-2
size: many
D: NA
J: TRBJ2-7
CDR3: CASSLGLASYEQYF
DNA: TGTGCCAGCAGCTTGGGACTGGCTTCCTACGAGCAGTACTTC

V: TRBV29-1
size: NA
D: TRBD2
J: TRBJ2-1
CDR3: CSVGLAGDEQFF
DNA: TGCAGCGTTGGACTAGCGGGGGATGAGCAGTTCTTC

V: TRBV12-3/TRBV12-4
size: few
D: TRBD1
J: TRBJ2-5
CDR3: CASSPDRGRGGTQYF
DNA: TGTGCCAGCAGTCCCGACAGGGGACGTGGAGGGACCCAGTACTTC

V: TRBV30
size: many
D: NA
J: TRBJ1-3
CDR3: CAWTPGVLSSGNTIYF
DNA: TGTGCCTGGACCCCCGGGGTTTTAAGCTCTGGAAACACCATATATTTT

V: TRBV20-1
size: many
D: NA
J: TRBJ2-3
CDR3: CSPSRDGGTDTQYF
DNA: TGCAGCCCCTCCCGGGACGGAGGCACAGATACGCAGTATTTT

V: TRBV20-1
size: many
D: TRBD2
J: TRBJ2-7
CDR3: CSARWTSGRFRQDYEQYF
DNA: TGCAGTGCTAGATGGACTAGCGGGAGATTTCGTCAGGACTACGAGCAGTACTTC